One T cell receptor beta chain is described in this entry. This sample is part of a study of CD8 T cells in Susac syndrome. TCR beta from blood CD8+ and CD4+ T cells was sequenced. The V gene's germline CDR1 is SNHLY and CDR2 FYNNEI. The CDR3 totals 14 residues. V dropped 7 bases and J dropped 5 bases, with 15 bases sitting between them. RNA totalling roughly 0.45 to 1 ug underwent reverse transcription with random hexamers. Amplification of the TCR beta CDR3 was carried out by immunoSEQ multiplex PCR, which spanned a total of 54 Vbeta and 13 Jbeta segments. TCRdb independently ran MiXCR on the immunoSEQ multiplex PCR reads; one entry per CDR3 protein. The data contain 130,000 to 150,000 distinct CDR3 sequences, 94% of them singletons.

This rearrangement joins TRBV2 to TRBJ2-1, with D tentatively TRBD2 (6 bases). The source of this sequence is a human donor in good health. Source material: CD4+ T cells from PBMCs. DNA for the CDR3: TGTGCCAGCAAGACTAGTGGGGGACACAATGAGCAGTTCTTC. The encoded protein is CASKTSGGHNEQFF.